The clone carrying this TCR beta chain was picked up a small number of times. Its matching antigen is unknown. The sample belongs to a study of OX40 agonist ivuxolimab in advanced cancers. Overall study: One hepatocellular carcinoma and a couple of cutaneous melanoma patients partially responded. Study-wide findings and caveats: Among the lowest levels of clonal expansion were found in partial responders at 0.1-3.0 mg/kg.

Method: immunoSEQ multiplex PCR; TCRdb's copy keeps in-frame clones and lacks some. Of tens of thousands of clones detected, roughly 91% appear once; the ten largest clones hold more than 0.45%. This clonotype was sampled from an adult with an advanced solid tumor such as melanoma, head and neck, liver or kidney cancer. The sequencing here drew on CD4+ or CD8+ T cells sorted from blood, taken in a trial of the OX40 agonist ivuxolimab.

This chain's CDR3 is CASSLSEGPQETQYF. CDR3 bases: TGTGCCAGCAGCTTATCGGAGGGACCTCAAGAGACCCAGTACTTC. The chain couples TRBV11-1 to TRBJ2-5; tentative D call: TRBD2 (6 bases). From germline, CDR1 is SGHAT and CDR2 FQDESV (reference sequence). The CDR3 consists of 15 residues. V was clipped by 2 bases and J by 2 bases, with 12 bases between them.